This T cell receptor (beta chain) was sequenced in a study of cytomegalovirus exposure and HLA in healthy donors. PCR primers comprised 60 Vbeta and 13 Jbeta primers. Sequencing was performed with immunoSEQ multiplex PCR; in TCRdb, only in-frame clones are kept and a portion is missing. The sample shows 100,000 to 150,000 clones, roughly 10% of them seen only once. Germline-derived CDR1 and CDR2 are MNHEY and SMNVEV (reference sequence). V dropped 3 bases and J dropped 6; count of bases not matched to a gene: 5. The CDR3 extends over 15 amino acids. This TCR was sampled from a woman in her late teens or twenties in good health and CMV-seropositive. The sample was PBMCs. The rearrangement uses TRBV27 and TRBJ2-1; TRBD2 matches 10 bases. The chain's CDR3 is CASSFLLAGVNEQFF. In nucleotides, the CDR3 is TGTGCCAGCAGTTTTCTTCTAGCGGGAGTCAATGAGCAGTTCTTC.